These 14 T cell receptor beta chains were sequenced from one sample in a study of blood T cell repertoires in COVID-19. Sequencing used immunoSEQ multiplex PCR; TCRdb keeps in-frame clones, though not all of them. The repertoire holds 130,000 to 150,000 clones, 80% to 90% seen once, with about 4.1% in the top ten. Specimen: peripheral blood. The source is a woman between 35 and 50 years old with acute or convalescent COVID-19.

This rearrangement joins TRBV19 to TRBJ1-5; TRBD1 matches 7 bases. Trimming removed 5 bases from V and 5 bases from J; junction bases left unmatched: 12. The CDR3 contains 16 residues. CDR1 is LNHDA and CDR2 is SQIVND in the germline V gene (reference sequence). CDR3 coding DNA: TGTGCCAGTAGTCTTACAGGGGTCGGTTCCTATCAGCCCCAGCATTTT. Its translation is CASSLTGVGSYQPQHF.

This clone has more than one count but fewer than ten. V and J are TRBV4-1 and TRBJ2-1; possibly TRBD1 for D (6 bases). The CDR3 spans 14 residues. Germline CDR1 MGHRA, CDR2 YSYEKL. V was trimmed by 0 bases and J by 10 bases, leaving 13 bases between them. The chain's CDR3 is CASSQDPSGEEQFF. The DNA of the CDR3 is TGCGCCAGCAGCCAAGACCCATCAGGGGAGGAGCAGTTCTTC.

The gene calls are TRBV10-1 and TRBJ2-2, with 8 bases lining up with TRBD1. CDR1 WNHNN and CDR2 SYGVQD come from the germline V gene (reference sequence). The J segment lost 3 bases and the V segment lost 6 bases, leaving 6 bases of the junction unmatched. CDR3 length: 15 residues. Here the CDR3 reads CASRWTGHDTGELFF. CDR3 nucleotides: TGCGCCAGCAGATGGACAGGGCATGACACCGGGGAGCTGTTTTTT.

V and J are TRBV9 and TRBJ2-1; possible D gene TRBD2, 6 bases. Germline CDR1 SGDLS, CDR2 YYNGEE. Trimming took 4 bases from V and 2 from J, leaving 16 bases between them. This CDR3 is built from 16 residues. DNA of the CDR3: TGTGCCAGCAGCACCTACGGGACTGCAGCCTACAATGAGCAGTTCTTC. It yields the protein CASSTYGTAAYNEQFF. The full variable domain, its missing parts supplied by reference TRBV9 and TRBJ2-1, is DSGVTQTPKHLITATGQRVTLRCSPRSGDLSVYWYQQSLDQGLQFLIQYYNGEERAKGNILERFSAQQFPDLHSELNLSSLELGDSALYFCASSTYGTAAYNEQFFGPGTRLTVL.

This clone occurred a few times. The rearrangement links TRBV9 to TRBJ2-7, with TRBD2 matching 7 bases. This CDR3 region has 14 residues. V dropped 2 bases and J dropped 4; count of bases not matched to a gene: 6. Looked up from germline, CDR1 is SGDLS and CDR2 is YYNGEE. This CDR3 is CASSVGGRGYEQYF. DNA for the CDR3: TGTGCCAGCAGCGTTGGCGGGAGAGGTTACGAGCAGTACTTC.

The gene calls are TRBV4-2 and TRBJ1-3; D uncertain. The length of the CDR3 is 16 residues. CDR1 LGHNA and CDR2 YNFKEQ come from the germline V gene. Trimming took off 1 base at V and 0 bases at J, with 10 bases between the two ends. CDR3 DNA sequence: TGTGCCAGCAGCCAAGGAGTGGGAGTCTCTGGAAACACCATATATTTT. Translating it yields CASSQGVGVSGNTIYF.

The V and J genes are TRBV11-2 and TRBJ2-7; unclear D gene. CDR3 length: 13 amino acids. CDR1 and CDR2 (germline): SGHAT, FQNNGV. Trimming took off 4 bases at V and 2 bases at J, with 9 bases between the two ends. The CDR3 loop reads CASSSAVAYEQYF. Written as DNA, the CDR3 is TGTGCCAGCAGCTCTGCGGTTGCCTACGAGCAGTACTTC.

V gene TRBV19 combines with J gene TRBJ1-3, with a weak D call TRBD1 (6 bases). The V gene lost 6 bases and the J gene lost 4 bases, with 16 bases spanning the gap. The CDR3 has 15 amino acids. CDR1 is LNHDA and CDR2 is SQIVND in the germline V gene (reference sequence). Here the CDR3 DNA reads TGTGCCAGTAGCCCCTCTACAGGGATCGGAAACACCATATATTTT. Its protein is CASSPSTGIGNTIYF.

This clone appeared once. The chain recombines TRBV9 with TRBJ2-5; 15 nucleotides match TRBD2. The germline gives CDR1 SGDLS, CDR2 YYNGEE. The CDR3 is 17 residues long. V lost 1 base to trimming and J lost 2 bases; unmatched junction nucleotides: 3. CDR3 residues: CASSVSGTSGGQETQYF. DNA for the CDR3: TGTGCCAGCAGCGTATCCGGGACTAGCGGGGGGCAAGAGACCCAGTACTTC. Full variable domain (missing parts from reference TRBV9 and TRBJ2-5): DSGVTQTPKHLITATGQRVTLRCSPRSGDLSVYWYQQSLDQGLQFLIQYYNGEERAKGNILERFSAQQFPDLHSELNLSSLELGDSALYFCASSVSGTSGGQETQYFGPGTRLLVL.

The chain carries TRBV4-3 and TRBJ2-1; D perhaps matches TRBD2 (8 bases). This CDR3 has 17 residues. Per germline, CDR1 LGHNA and CDR2 YSLEER. Between the trimmed V and J ends, which lost 0 bases and 6 bases, there was a span of 18 bases. The CDR3 reads CASSQDSGLAGGNEQFF. As DNA, the CDR3 is TGCGCCAGCAGCCAAGACAGCGGACTAGCAGGGGGCAATGAGCAGTTCTTC.

The gene calls are TRBV7-9 and TRBJ1-6, with 7 nucleotides matching TRBD1. Germline CDR1 is SEHNR and CDR2 is FQNEAQ (reference sequence). The J segment lost 8 bases and the V segment lost 1 base, leaving 2 bases of the junction unmatched. The CDR3 has 14 residues. The CDR3 DNA reads TGTGCCAGCAGCTTAGTACAGGGGTATTCACCCCTCCACTTT. Translation: CASSLVQGYSPLHF.

This clone was observed a single time. The chain combines TRBV12-3 or TRBV12-4 with TRBJ2-2; D is possibly TRBD1 (6 bases). The V and J ends lost 6 bases and 10 bases respectively, with 12 bases between them. This CDR3 comprises 12 residues. The CDR3 region has the DNA TGTGCCAGCAGCAACCGGGACACGGAGCTGTTTTTT. Translated: CASSNRDTELFF.

This clone was recorded only once. The chain carries TRBV7-3 and TRBJ1-2; 7 nucleotides line up with TRBD1. Germline lookup yields CDR1 SGHTA and CDR2 FQGTGA. The CDR3 totals 13 residues. V dropped 5 bases and J dropped 8; count of bases not matched to a gene: 8. The CDR3, as DNA: TGTGCCAGCAGCCAGGAGGGGGCGAGAGGCTACACCTTC. This sequence encodes CASSQEGARGYTF.

V is TRBV7-2 and J is TRBJ1-2; D is unclear. Germline V gives CDR1 SGHTA, CDR2 FQGNSA. V lost 5 bases and J 4 bases, leaving 17 bases between the germline ends. The CDR3 spans 15 residues. The CDR3 loop is CASSTWANQGYGYTF. The DNA for the CDR3 is TGTGCCAGCAGCACCTGGGCGAACCAAGGCTATGGCTACACCTTC.